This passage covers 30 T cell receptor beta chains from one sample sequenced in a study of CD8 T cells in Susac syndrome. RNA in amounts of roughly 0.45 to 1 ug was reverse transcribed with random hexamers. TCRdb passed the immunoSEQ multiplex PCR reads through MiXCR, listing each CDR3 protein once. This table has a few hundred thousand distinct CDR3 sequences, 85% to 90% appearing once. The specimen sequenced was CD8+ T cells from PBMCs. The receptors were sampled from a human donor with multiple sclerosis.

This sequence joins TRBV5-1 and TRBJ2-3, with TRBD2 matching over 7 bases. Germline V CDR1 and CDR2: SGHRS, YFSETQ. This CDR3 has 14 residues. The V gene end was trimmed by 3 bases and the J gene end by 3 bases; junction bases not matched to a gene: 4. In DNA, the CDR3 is TGCGCCAGCAGCTCGGACGGGGGGACAGATACGCAGTATTTT. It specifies CASSSDGGTDTQYF.

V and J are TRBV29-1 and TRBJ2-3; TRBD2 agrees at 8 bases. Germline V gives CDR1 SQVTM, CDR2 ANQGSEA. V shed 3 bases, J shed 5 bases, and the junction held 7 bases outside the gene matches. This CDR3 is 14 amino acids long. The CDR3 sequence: CSVDIAGRRDTQYF. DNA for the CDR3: TGCAGCGTTGACATAGCGGGGCGCCGAGATACGCAGTATTTT.

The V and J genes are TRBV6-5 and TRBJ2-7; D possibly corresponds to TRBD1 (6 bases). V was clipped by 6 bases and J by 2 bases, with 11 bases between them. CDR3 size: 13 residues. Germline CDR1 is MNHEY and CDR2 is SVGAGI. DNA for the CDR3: TGTGCCAGCAGAGGGGACACCCCCTACGAGCAGTACTTC. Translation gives CASRGDTPYEQYF.

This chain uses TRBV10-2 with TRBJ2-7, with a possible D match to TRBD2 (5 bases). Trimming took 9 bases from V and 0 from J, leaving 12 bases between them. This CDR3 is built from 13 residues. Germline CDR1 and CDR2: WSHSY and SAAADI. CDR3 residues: CASLGRDSYEQYF. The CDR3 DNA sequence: TGCGCCAGTCTAGGACGGGACTCCTACGAGCAGTACTTC.

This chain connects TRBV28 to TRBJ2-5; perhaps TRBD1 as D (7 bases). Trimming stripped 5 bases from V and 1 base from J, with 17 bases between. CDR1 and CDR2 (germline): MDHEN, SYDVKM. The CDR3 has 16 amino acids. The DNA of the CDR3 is TGTGCCAGCAGTGACGAAGGGGGCGGGGCCCAAGAGACCCAGTACTTC. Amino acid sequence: CASSDEGGGAQETQYF.

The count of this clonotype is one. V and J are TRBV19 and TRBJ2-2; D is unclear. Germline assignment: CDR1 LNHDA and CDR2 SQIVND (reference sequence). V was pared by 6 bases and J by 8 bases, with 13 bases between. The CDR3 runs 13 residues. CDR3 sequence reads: CASSKGYLGELFF. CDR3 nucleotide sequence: TGTGCCAGTAGCAAAGGATACCTTGGGGAGCTGTTTTTT.

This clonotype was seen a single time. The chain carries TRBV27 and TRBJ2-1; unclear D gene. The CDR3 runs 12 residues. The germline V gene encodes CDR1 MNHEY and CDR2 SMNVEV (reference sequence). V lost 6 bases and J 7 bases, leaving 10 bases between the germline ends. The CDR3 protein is CASSPMRNEQFF. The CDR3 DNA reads TGTGCCAGCAGCCCGATGCGTAATGAGCAGTTCTTC.

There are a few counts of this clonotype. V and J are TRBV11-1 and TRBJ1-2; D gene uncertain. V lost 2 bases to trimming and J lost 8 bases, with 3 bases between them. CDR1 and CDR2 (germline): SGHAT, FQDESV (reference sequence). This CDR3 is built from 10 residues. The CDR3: CASSLRGYTF. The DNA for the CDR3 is TGTGCCAGCAGCTTACGGGGCTACACCTTC.

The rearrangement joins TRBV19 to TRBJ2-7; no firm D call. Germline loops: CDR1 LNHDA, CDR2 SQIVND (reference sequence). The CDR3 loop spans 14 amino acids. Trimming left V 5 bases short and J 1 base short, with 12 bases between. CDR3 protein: CASSPSTGSYEQYF. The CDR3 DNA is TGTGCCAGTAGTCCCTCGACCGGGTCCTACGAGCAGTACTTC.

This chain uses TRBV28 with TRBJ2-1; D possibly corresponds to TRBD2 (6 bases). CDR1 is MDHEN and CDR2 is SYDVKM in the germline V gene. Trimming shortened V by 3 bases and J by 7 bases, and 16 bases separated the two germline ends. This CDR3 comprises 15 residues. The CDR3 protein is CASSFLSGRGNEQFF. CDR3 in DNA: TGTGCCAGCAGTTTCCTCTCCGGGAGAGGGAATGAGCAGTTCTTC.

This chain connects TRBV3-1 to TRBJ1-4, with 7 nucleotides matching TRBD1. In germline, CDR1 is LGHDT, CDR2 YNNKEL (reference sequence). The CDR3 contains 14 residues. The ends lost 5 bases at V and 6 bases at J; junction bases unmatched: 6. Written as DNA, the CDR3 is TGTGCCAGCAGCACGGACAGGACTGATGAAAAACTGTTTTTT. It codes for CASSTDRTDEKLFF.

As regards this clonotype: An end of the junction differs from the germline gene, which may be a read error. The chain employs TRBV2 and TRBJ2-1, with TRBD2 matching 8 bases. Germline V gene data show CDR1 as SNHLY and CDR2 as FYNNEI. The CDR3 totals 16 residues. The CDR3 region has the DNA TGTGCCAGCAGCGAAGATGGACTAGCTAATAGCGATGAGCAGTTCTTC. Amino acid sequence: CASSEDGLANSDEQFF.

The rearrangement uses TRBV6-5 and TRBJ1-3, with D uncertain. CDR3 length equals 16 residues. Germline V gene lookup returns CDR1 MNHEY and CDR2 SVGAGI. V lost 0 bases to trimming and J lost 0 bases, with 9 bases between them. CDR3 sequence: CASSYSTGFSGNTIYF. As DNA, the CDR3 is TGTGCCAGCAGTTACTCCACGGGTTTCTCTGGAAACACCATATATTTT.

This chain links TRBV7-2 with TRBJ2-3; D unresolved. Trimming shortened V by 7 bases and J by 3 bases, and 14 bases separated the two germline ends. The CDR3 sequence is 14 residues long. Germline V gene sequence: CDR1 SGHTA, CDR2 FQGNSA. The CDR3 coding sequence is TGTGCCAGCACCTCGGGCAGTTTGACAGATACGCAGTATTTT. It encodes CASTSGSLTDTQYF.

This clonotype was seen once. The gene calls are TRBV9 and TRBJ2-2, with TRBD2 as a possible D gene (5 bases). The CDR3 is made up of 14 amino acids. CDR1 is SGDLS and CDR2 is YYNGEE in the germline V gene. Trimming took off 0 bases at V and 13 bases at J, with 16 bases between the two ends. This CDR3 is CASSVEEGSLWLFF. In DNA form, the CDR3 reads TGTGCCAGCAGCGTAGAAGAGGGCAGCCTCTGGCTGTTTTTT.

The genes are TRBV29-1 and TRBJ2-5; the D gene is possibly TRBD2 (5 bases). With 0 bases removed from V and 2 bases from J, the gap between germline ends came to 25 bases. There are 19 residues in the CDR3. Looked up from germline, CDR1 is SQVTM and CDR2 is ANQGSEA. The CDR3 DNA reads TGCAGCGTTGAAGAAGTCTCTCTGTCGGAGTTCGGAGGACAAGAGACCCAGTACTTC. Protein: CSVEEVSLSEFGGQETQYF.

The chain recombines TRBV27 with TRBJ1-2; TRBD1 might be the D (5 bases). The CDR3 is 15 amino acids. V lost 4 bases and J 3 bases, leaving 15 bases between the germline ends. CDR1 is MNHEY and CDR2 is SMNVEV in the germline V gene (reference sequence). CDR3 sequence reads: CASSSLREGYYGYTF. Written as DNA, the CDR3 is TGTGCCAGCAGTTCCTTGAGGGAGGGGTACTATGGCTACACCTTC.

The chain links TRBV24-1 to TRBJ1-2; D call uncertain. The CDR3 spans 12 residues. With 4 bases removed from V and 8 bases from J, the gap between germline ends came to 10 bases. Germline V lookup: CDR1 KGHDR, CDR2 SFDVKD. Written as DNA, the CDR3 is TGTGCCACCAGTGACTCTGGCAAGGGCTACACCTTC. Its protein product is CATSDSGKGYTF.

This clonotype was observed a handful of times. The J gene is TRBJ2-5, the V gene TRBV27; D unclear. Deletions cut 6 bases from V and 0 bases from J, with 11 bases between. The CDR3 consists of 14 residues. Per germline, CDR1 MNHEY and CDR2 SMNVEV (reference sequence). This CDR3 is CASSDGAYQETQYF. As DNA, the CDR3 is TGTGCCAGCAGCGACGGTGCGTACCAAGAGACCCAGTACTTC.

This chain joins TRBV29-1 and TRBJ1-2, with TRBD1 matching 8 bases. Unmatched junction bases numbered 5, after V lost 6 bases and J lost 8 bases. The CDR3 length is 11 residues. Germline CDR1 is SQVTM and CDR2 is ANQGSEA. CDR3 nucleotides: TGCAGCGTCCCACAGGGGGGAGGCTACACCTTC. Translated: CSVPQGGGYTF.

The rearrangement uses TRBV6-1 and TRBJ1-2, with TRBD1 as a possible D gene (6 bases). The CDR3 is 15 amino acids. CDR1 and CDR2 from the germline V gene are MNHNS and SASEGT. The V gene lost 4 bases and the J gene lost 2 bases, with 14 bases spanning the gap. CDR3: CASSGRAGANYGYTF. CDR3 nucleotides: TGTGCCAGCAGTGGACGTGCAGGGGCGAACTATGGCTACACCTTC.

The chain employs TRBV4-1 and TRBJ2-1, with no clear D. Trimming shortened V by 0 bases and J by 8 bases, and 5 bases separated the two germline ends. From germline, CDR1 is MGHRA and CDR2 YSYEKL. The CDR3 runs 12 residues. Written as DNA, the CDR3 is TGCGCCAGCAGCCAAGATATGGATGAGCAGTTCTTC. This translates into CASSQDMDEQFF.

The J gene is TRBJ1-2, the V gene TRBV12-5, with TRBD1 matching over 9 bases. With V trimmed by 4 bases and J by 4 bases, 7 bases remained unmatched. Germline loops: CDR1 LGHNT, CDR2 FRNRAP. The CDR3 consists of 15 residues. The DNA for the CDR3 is TGTGCTAGTGGTTGGGACCTGACAGGGGGCTATGGCTACACCTTC. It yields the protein CASGWDLTGGYGYTF.

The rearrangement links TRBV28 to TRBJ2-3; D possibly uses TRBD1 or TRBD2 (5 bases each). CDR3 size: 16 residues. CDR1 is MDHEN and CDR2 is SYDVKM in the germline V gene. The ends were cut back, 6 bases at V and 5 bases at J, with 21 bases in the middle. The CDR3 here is CASSPLGGDGEDTQYF. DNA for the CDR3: TGTGCCAGCAGCCCACTTGGGGGAGATGGAGAAGATACGCAGTATTTT.

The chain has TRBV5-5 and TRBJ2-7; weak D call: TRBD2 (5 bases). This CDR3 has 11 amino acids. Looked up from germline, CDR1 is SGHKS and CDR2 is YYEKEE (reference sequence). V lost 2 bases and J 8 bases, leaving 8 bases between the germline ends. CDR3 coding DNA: TGTGCCAGCAGCTTTGGAGGACAGCAGTACTTC. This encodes CASSFGGQQYF.

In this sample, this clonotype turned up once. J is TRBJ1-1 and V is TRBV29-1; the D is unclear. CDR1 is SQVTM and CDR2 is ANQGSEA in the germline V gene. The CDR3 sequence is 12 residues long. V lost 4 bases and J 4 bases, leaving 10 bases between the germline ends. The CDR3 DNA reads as TGCAGCGTTGTTTTTTTGAGCACTGAAGCTTTCTTT. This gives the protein CSVVFLSTEAFF.

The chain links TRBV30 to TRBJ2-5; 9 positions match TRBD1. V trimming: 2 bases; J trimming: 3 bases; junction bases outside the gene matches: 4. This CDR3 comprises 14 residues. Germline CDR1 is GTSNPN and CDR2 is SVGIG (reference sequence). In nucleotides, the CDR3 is TGTGCCTGGAGTCCCTGGACAGGGGAAGAGACCCAGTACTTC. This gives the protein CAWSPWTGEETQYF. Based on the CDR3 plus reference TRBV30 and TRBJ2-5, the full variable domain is SQTIHQWPATLVQPVGSPLSLECTVEGTSNPNLYWYRQAAGRGLQLLFYSVGIGQISSEVPQNLSASRPQDRQFILSSKKLLLSDSGFYLCAWSPWTGEETQYFGPGTRLLVL.

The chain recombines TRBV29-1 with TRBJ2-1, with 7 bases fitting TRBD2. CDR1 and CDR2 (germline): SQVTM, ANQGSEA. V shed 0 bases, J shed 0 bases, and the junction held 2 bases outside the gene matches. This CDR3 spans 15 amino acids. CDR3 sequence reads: CSVEEIAGSYNEQFF. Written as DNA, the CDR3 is TGCAGCGTTGAAGAAATAGCGGGCTCCTACAATGAGCAGTTCTTC.

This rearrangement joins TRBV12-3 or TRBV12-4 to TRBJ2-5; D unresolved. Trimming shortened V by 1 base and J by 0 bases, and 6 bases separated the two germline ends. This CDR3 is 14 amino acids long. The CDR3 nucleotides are TGTGCCAGCAGTTTAGTGGGGTACCAAGAGACCCAGTACTTC. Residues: CASSLVGYQETQYF.

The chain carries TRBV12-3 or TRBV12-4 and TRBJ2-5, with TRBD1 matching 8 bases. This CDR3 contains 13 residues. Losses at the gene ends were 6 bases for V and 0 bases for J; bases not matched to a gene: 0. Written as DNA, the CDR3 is TGTGCCAGCAGGGACAGGGACCAAGAGACCCAGTACTTC. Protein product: CASRDRDQETQYF.